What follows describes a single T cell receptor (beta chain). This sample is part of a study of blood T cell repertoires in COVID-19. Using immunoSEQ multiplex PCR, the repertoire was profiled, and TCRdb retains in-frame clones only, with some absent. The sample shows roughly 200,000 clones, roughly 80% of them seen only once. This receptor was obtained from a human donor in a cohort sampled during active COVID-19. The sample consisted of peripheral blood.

The CDR3 loop is CASSLGPSYEQYF. CDR3 coding DNA: TGTGCCAGCAGTTTAGGTCCTTCCTACGAGCAGTACTTC. This sequence joins TRBV12-3 or TRBV12-4 and TRBJ2-7, with no clear D. This CDR3 is built from 13 residues. Trimming shortened V by 1 base and J by 1 base, and 5 bases separated the two germline ends.